This T cell receptor beta chain originates from a study of T cells in Graves' hyperthyroidism and ophthalmopathy. V gave up 5 bases and J gave up 5 bases; unmatched junction bases: 4. Germline V CDR1 and CDR2: SNHLY, FYNNEI. The CDR3 is made up of 13 amino acids. The study's findings and limits: The authors' 13 V-J model separated ophthalmopathy from stable hyperthyroidism. Among clonotypes expanded in thyroid above 0.001, most were also found in blood.

RNA transcripts provided the source from which TCR beta CDR3 regions were amplified. Researchers ran a first-round RT-PCR on the TCR CDR3 using the HTBI primer set. From the multiplex PCR reads, TCRdb called clonotypes with MiXCR, one entry per CDR3 protein. The repertoire holds 300,000 to 450,000 distinct CDR3 sequences, with roughly 15% as singletons. Clinical symptoms, serum thyroxine and TRAb, thyroid ultrasound and orbital computed tomography were used for the diagnoses. This clonotype is medium-sized in the sample. Its antigen is not identified. This TCR derives from a woman in her twenties or thirties with Graves' hyperthyroidism that later progressed to Graves' ophthalmopathy. The sequencing input was blood. The chain employs TRBV2 and TRBJ2-3; 7 bases agree with TRBD2. DNA for the CDR3: TGTGCCAGCAGTAGCGGGACGGTAGATACGCAGTATTTT. This encodes CASSSGTVDTQYF.